This T cell receptor (beta chain) was documented in a study of OX40 agonist ivuxolimab in advanced cancers. Looked up from germline, CDR1 is SGHAT and CDR2 is FQDESV (reference sequence). V gave up 7 bases and J gave up 6 bases; unmatched junction bases: 8. This CDR3 comprises 13 residues. Clones were sequenced by immunoSEQ multiplex PCR, and TCRdb holds only the in-frame ones, with some missing. This sample yields just under 7,000 clones, of which 76% are seen a single time; over 30% belongs to the top ten. This chain connects TRBV11-1 to TRBJ2-5; 7 bases are a match to TRBD1. The sequence was collected from an adult with an advanced solid tumor such as melanoma, head and neck, liver or kidney cancer. Specimen: CD4+ or CD8+ T cells sorted from blood, collected in a trial of the OX40 agonist ivuxolimab. DNA of the CDR3: TGTGCCAGCACCATTTACAGGGGACAGACCCAGTACTTC. Amino acids: CASTIYRGQTQYF.